Following are 21 T cell receptor beta chains from one sample sequenced in a study of cytomegalovirus exposure and HLA in healthy donors. Researchers ran the PCR with 60 Vbeta and 13 Jbeta primers. Libraries were prepared by immunoSEQ multiplex PCR; TCRdb keeps only in-frame clonotypes and omits some of them. The sample has about 110,000 clones; around 84% are singletons. Sequencing was done on a sample of PBMCs. These receptors were taken from a woman in her 30s in good health and CMV-seronegative.

The rearrangement joins TRBV9 to TRBJ1-4, with D possibly being TRBD1 (5 bases). Germline V lookup: CDR1 SGDLS, CDR2 YYNGEE. The ends were cut back, 2 bases at V and 0 bases at J, with 5 bases in the middle. CDR3 length: 14 residues. The DNA of the CDR3 is TGTGCCAGCAGCGTGACAGCAACTAATGAAAAACTGTTTTTT. It translates to CASSVTATNEKLFF. Together with reference TRBV9 and TRBJ1-4, the CDR3 gives the full variable domain: DSGVTQTPKHLITATGQRVTLRCSPRSGDLSVYWYQQSLDQGLQFLIQYYNGEERAKGNILERFSAQQFPDLHSELNLSSLELGDSALYFCASSVTATNEKLFFGSGTQLSVL.

This clone has just one count. The junction departs from the called germline gene at one end, perhaps through a read error. This rearrangement joins TRBV7-7 to TRBJ2-5; D is possibly TRBD1 (7 bases). The CDR3 is 14 amino acids. Germline V gene lookup returns CDR1 SSHAT and CDR2 FNYEAQ (reference sequence). CDR3 sequence reads: CASSLAQGGETQYF. The CDR3 nucleotides are TGTGCTAGCAGCTTAGCGCAGGGGGGAGAGACCCAGTACTTC.

The chain is built from TRBV28 and TRBJ1-1, with a weak D call TRBD1 (5 bases). The CDR3 is 12 residues long. From germline, CDR1 is MDHEN and CDR2 SYDVKM. Trimming took off 3 bases at V and 8 bases at J, with 10 bases between the two ends. CDR3 sequence reads: CASSFLQGEAFF. The CDR3 DNA reads TGTGCCAGCAGTTTCCTCCAGGGAGAAGCTTTCTTT. Based on the CDR3 plus reference TRBV28 and TRBJ1-1, the full variable domain is DVKVTQSSRYLVKRTGEKVFLECVQDMDHENMFWYRQDPGLGLRLIYFSYDVKMKEKGDIPEGYSVSREKKERFSLILESASTNQTSMYLCASSFLQGEAFFGQGTRLTVV.

The chain links TRBV30 to TRBJ1-1, with a tentative D call TRBD1 (5 bases). The germline V gene has CDR1 GTSNPN and CDR2 SVGIG (reference sequence). V lost 3 bases to trimming and J lost 4 bases, with 24 bases between them. CDR3 length: 17 amino acids. The CDR3 loop reads CAWRGEVFQPKGTEAFF. The CDR3, as DNA: TGTGCCTGGAGGGGGGAGGTCTTCCAACCAAAGGGCACTGAAGCTTTCTTT.

This clone was seen more than once but under ten times. The chain employs TRBV7-9 and TRBJ2-5, with 10 positions matching TRBD2. Per the germline V gene, CDR1 is SEHNR and CDR2 is FQNEAQ (reference sequence). The V segment lost 5 bases and the J segment 9 bases; nucleotides outside the gene matches: 9. CDR3 size: 14 residues. CDR3 amino acids: CASSLGTSDQSQYF. CDR3 nucleotide sequence: TGTGCCAGCAGCCTCGGGACTAGCGACCAGTCCCAGTACTTC.

This chain uses TRBV6-6 with TRBJ1-2, with D unclear. The germline V gene has CDR1 MNHNY and CDR2 SVGAGI (reference sequence). The V end lost 8 bases, the J end lost 4 bases, and 14 bases lay between the germline ends. This CDR3 region has 13 residues. The CDR3 DNA reads TGTGCCAGCTCTAGAGGAGGGCCCTATGGCTACACCTTC. Encoded protein: CASSRGGPYGYTF.

The genes are TRBV6-5 and TRBJ2-1; D possibly corresponds to TRBD1 (5 bases). V was trimmed by 5 bases and J by 11 bases, leaving 13 bases between them. Per germline, CDR1 MNHEY and CDR2 SVGAGI. The CDR3 has 12 residues. The CDR3 loop reads CASSTTERKQFF. In nucleotides, the CDR3 is TGTGCCAGCAGTACGACAGAGAGAAAGCAGTTCTTC.

In nucleotides, the CDR3 is TGCGCCAGCAGCCGCATCCGGGAAGCTCGGGAGACCCAGTACTTC. Protein sequence: CASSRIREARETQYF. The chain uses TRBV4-3 and TRBJ2-5; D might be TRBD2 (5 bases). The CDR3 runs to 15 residues. Germline V gene data show CDR1 as LGHNA and CDR2 as YSLEER. Trimming left V 4 bases short and J 5 bases short, with 17 bases between.

V gene TRBV14 combines with J gene TRBJ2-1; 8 nucleotides align to TRBD1. The CDR3 spans 13 residues. Germline V gene lookup returns CDR1 SGHDN and CDR2 FVKESK. V trimming: 2 bases; J trimming: 9 bases; junction bases outside the gene matches: 3. CDR3 sequence (DNA): TGTGCCAGCAGCCAAATACAGGGGGGTGAGCAGTTCTTC. This codes for CASSQIQGGEQFF.

This clone was recorded only once. This chain joins TRBV11-2 and TRBJ2-1, with D perhaps matching TRBD1 (5 bases). The V gene's germline CDR1 is SGHAT and CDR2 FQNNGV. The V gene lost 1 base and the J gene lost 2 bases, with 15 bases spanning the gap. The CDR3 is 17 residues long. The CDR3 is CASSLVPNRSPYNEQFF. CDR3 DNA sequence: TGTGCCAGCAGCTTAGTTCCTAACAGGTCACCCTACAATGAGCAGTTCTTC. The full variable domain, with the rest looked up from reference TRBV11-2 and TRBJ2-1, is EAGVAQSPRYKIIEKRQSVAFWCNPISGHATLYWYQQILGQGPKLLIQFQNNGVVDDSQLPKDRFSAERLKGVDSTLKIQPAKLEDSAVYLCASSLVPNRSPYNEQFFGPGTRLTVL.

This clone was recorded a few times. The genes are TRBV6-6 and TRBJ1-6; D is possibly TRBD1 (6 bases). The CDR3 has 14 amino acids. The ends were cut back, 6 bases at V and 7 bases at J, with 13 bases in the middle. The V gene's germline CDR1 is MNHNY and CDR2 SVGAGI (reference sequence). As DNA, the CDR3 is TGTGCCAGCAGCAGGACAGCCCTGAATTCACCCCTCCACTTT. This gives the protein CASSRTALNSPLHF.

The sample holds one count of this clone. V gene TRBV28 combines with J gene TRBJ2-7, with 8 nucleotides matching TRBD1. The V and J ends lost 2 bases and 4 bases, in that order; junction bases with no gene match: 7. CDR3 length: 15 residues. Germline V gene data show CDR1 as MDHEN and CDR2 as SYDVKM. CDR3 protein: CASSLEDRVVYEQYF. In nucleotides, the CDR3 is TGTGCCAGCAGTTTAGAGGACAGGGTTGTTTACGAGCAGTACTTC.

This chain joins TRBV2 and TRBJ2-5; a weak D match, TRBD1 (5 bases). This CDR3 has 13 residues. V dropped 8 bases and J dropped 4 bases, with 14 bases sitting between them. The germline CDR1 and CDR2 sequences are SNHLY and FYNNEI. CDR3 region: CASVNQGRETQYF. The CDR3 coding sequence is TGTGCCAGCGTGAACCAGGGTAGAGAGACCCAGTACTTC.

The rearrangement links TRBV6-5 to TRBJ2-2, with 7 bases fitting TRBD1. The germline gives CDR1 MNHEY, CDR2 SVGAGI. CDR3 length equals 15 residues. Trimming at V came to 2 bases and at J to 1 base, leaving 1 base not matched to a gene. The CDR3 here is CASSYGTVNTGELFF. As DNA, the CDR3 is TGTGCCAGCAGTTACGGGACAGTGAACACCGGGGAGCTGTTTTTT.

The chain employs TRBV15 and TRBJ2-7, with D possibly matching TRBD1 (5 bases). V was clipped by 1 base and J by 1 base, with 8 bases between them. CDR1 is LNHNV, CDR2 YYDKDF, per germline (reference sequence). The length of the CDR3 is 14 residues. The CDR3 nucleotides read TGTGCCACCAGCAGAGGACAGCCTTCCTACGAGCAGTACTTC. Translating it yields CATSRGQPSYEQYF.

This clone was seen a single time. This chain joins TRBV4-2 and TRBJ2-7; 11 bases are a match to TRBD2. Germline trimming cut 6 bases from V and 6 bases from J; bases unmatched to any gene: 13. The length of the CDR3 is 16 residues. Germline CDR1 is LGHNA and CDR2 is YNFKEQ. The CDR3 DNA sequence: TGTGCCAGCAGGCGTTCGGAACTAGCGGGAGTAGCCGAGCAGTACTTC. Its protein is CASRRSELAGVAEQYF.

The CDR3 loop reads CASRLRKFRFYEQYF. In nucleotides, the CDR3 is TGTGCAAGTCGCTTAAGAAAGTTCAGGTTCTACGAGCAGTACTTC. The J gene is TRBJ2-7, the V gene TRBV12-2; the D segment call TRBD1 is taken from the table without a DNA check. TRBV12-2 represents a pseudogene. CDR3 length equals 15 residues.

The chain links TRBV5-1 to TRBJ2-5, with 9 bases aligning to TRBD1. J lost 5 bases, V lost 4 bases, and 6 bases had no gene match. The CDR3 sequence is 14 residues long. The germline V gene encodes CDR1 SGHRS and CDR2 YFSETQ. CDR3 loop: CASSPSGQGETQYF. The CDR3 DNA is TGCGCCAGCAGCCCTTCCGGACAGGGGGAGACCCAGTACTTC.

This chain uses TRBV6-6 with TRBJ1-5; TRBD1 agrees at 11 bases. V lost 3 bases to trimming and J lost 6 bases; unmatched junction nucleotides: 4. The CDR3 runs 15 residues. Germline V CDR1 and CDR2: MNHNY, SVGAGI (reference sequence). CDR3 bases: TGTGCCAGCAGTTATGGACAGGGGGCCAGTCAGCCCCAGCATTTT. This translates into CASSYGQGASQPQHF.

V usage is TRBV28 and J usage is TRBJ2-1; 11 bases are a match to TRBD2. V dropped 9 bases and J dropped 10; count of bases not matched to a gene: 14. In germline, CDR1 is MDHEN, CDR2 SYDVKM. The CDR3 length is 15 residues. This CDR3 reads CASVIFSGGAYEQFF. CDR3 DNA: TGTGCCAGTGTAATCTTTAGCGGGGGGGCGTACGAGCAGTTCTTC.

The V call is TRBV29-1, the J call TRBJ2-1; D might be TRBD2 (6 bases). V lost 5 bases and J lost 2, with 16 bases in between. Germline loops: CDR1 SQVTM, CDR2 ANQGSEA. This CDR3 spans 15 amino acids. The CDR3 region has the DNA TGCAGCGTTCGTCGGCGGGACGCAACCTACAATGAGCAGTTCTTC. Translated: CSVRRRDATYNEQFF.